The clone carrying this T cell receptor (beta chain) has only a few counts. The sample comes from a study of identical twins. TCRdb passed the 5' RACE reads through MiXCR, listing each CDR3 protein once. The repertoire has roughly 720,000 distinct CDR3 sequences, 18% of them found once; the top ten carry around 13%. Losses at the gene ends were 0 bases for V and 3 bases for J; bases not matched to a gene: 5. Germline V lookup: CDR1 MNHEY, CDR2 SVGAGI. This CDR3 contains 16 residues. These same data were also listed under a study on T cells expressing NK-cell markers.

V gene TRBV6-5 combines with J gene TRBJ2-1; TRBD1 matches 7 bases. The sample comprised PBMCs. The clonotype was recovered from a woman younger than 30 in good health. The CDR3 protein is CASSYSDRAGYNEQFF. The CDR3 bases are TGTGCCAGCAGTTACTCCGACAGGGCGGGCTACAATGAGCAGTTCTTC.